The 11 T cell receptor beta chains below come from one sample, sequenced in a study of control samples from healthy donors and cancer patients. The table came from immunoSEQ multiplex PCR; TCRdb's copy has only in-frame clones and leaves some out. The data hold about 230,000 clones, with over 75% observed a single time. Material for sequencing was PBMCs. All receptors derive from a woman aged 60-75 years with lung cancer.

The table lists this clone with a few counts. The chain has TRBV2 and TRBJ2-2; maybe TRBD1 (6 bases). Germline V lookup: CDR1 SNHLY, CDR2 FYNNEI. V lost 6 bases and J 3 bases, leaving 14 bases between the germline ends. CDR3 length: 15 residues. The CDR3 loop reads CASSLQGPDTGELFF. The CDR3 coding sequence is TGTGCCAGCAGCCTACAGGGACCGGACACCGGGGAGCTGTTTTTT.

CDR3 coding DNA: TGTGCCAGCAGTGGTATAGAGTTTGGACGGCAAGCTTTCTTT. Translated: CASSGIEFGRQAFF. The genes are TRBV28 and TRBJ1-1; D is uncertain. V lost 5 bases and J 9 bases, leaving 19 bases between the germline ends. CDR1 and CDR2 (germline): MDHEN, SYDVKM. This CDR3 is built from 14 residues.

This chain connects TRBV11-2 to TRBJ2-5; 7 bases are a match to TRBD1. The CDR3 extends over 14 amino acids. CDR1 and CDR2 from the germline V gene are SGHAT and FQNNGV. V shed 4 bases, J shed 5 bases, and the junction held 7 bases outside the gene matches. CDR3 loop: CASSYNRGGETQYF. CDR3 DNA: TGTGCCAGCAGCTACAACAGGGGCGGCGAGACCCAGTACTTC.

Points on this clone: Germline is not matched at one junction end, which may reflect a read error. The chain carries TRBV10-3 and TRBJ1-1; possibly TRBD1 for D (5 bases). The CDR3 extends over 12 amino acids. Per the germline V gene, CDR1 is ENHRY and CDR2 is SYGVKD. This chain's CDR3 is CATRQSNAEAFF. The CDR3 DNA sequence: TGTGCCACCAGACAGTCGAACGCTGAAGCTTTCTTT.

This clone was seen a handful of times. The chain employs TRBV12-3 or TRBV12-4 and TRBJ2-2; D uncertain. The CDR3 runs 12 residues. The V end lost 2 bases, the J end lost 11 bases, and 9 bases lay between the germline ends. The CDR3 sequence: CASSLLGPELFF. The CDR3 DNA is TGTGCCAGCAGTTTACTCGGGCCAGAGCTGTTTTTT.

A few counts support this clone. V and J are TRBV5-1 and TRBJ1-3; D is unclear. Germline CDR1 SGHRS, CDR2 YFSETQ. V lost 1 base, J lost 2 bases, and 10 bases lay in between. The CDR3 loop spans 15 amino acids. In DNA form, the CDR3 reads TGCGCCAGCAGCTTGACTTCGGCCGCTGGAAACACCATATATTTT. This encodes CASSLTSAAGNTIYF.

This clone was observed a single time. The chain recombines TRBV18 with TRBJ1-1; perhaps TRBD1 as D (6 bases). Trimming pared 4 bases from V and 0 bases from J, leaving 6 bases between. This CDR3 region has 13 residues. Germline-derived CDR1 and CDR2 are KGHSH and LQKENI. This CDR3 reads CASSRQVNTEAFF. CDR3 in DNA: TGTGCCAGCTCACGACAGGTGAACACTGAAGCTTTCTTT.

The V and J genes are TRBV5-1 and TRBJ2-2; possible D gene TRBD1, 6 bases. The CDR3 is made up of 14 amino acids. From germline, CDR1 is SGHRS and CDR2 YFSETQ. V was trimmed by 6 bases and J by 5 bases, leaving 14 bases between them. The CDR3 coding sequence is TGCGCCAGCACCCCACAGGGTAGGACCGGGGAGCTGTTTTTT. This codes for CASTPQGRTGELFF.

The chain carries TRBV28 and TRBJ2-7; TRBD2 matches at 10 bases. This CDR3 contains 15 residues. Germline V gives CDR1 MDHEN, CDR2 SYDVKM. Trimming at V came to 4 bases and at J to 0 bases, leaving 3 bases not matched to a gene. The CDR3 coding sequence is TGTGCCAGCAGTTCCCCTAGCGGGAGCTCCTACGAGCAGTACTTC. This sequence encodes CASSSPSGSSYEQYF.

This chain joins TRBV3-1 (or the pseudogene TRBV3-2) and TRBJ1-1; D gene ambiguous. The CDR3 loop spans 14 amino acids. CDR1 is LGHDT and CDR2 is YNNKEL in the germline V gene (reference sequence). Trimming cost V 1 base and J 1 base, with 7 bases left between them. The CDR3 nucleotides read TGTGCCAGCAGCCAAGCACGGGGGAACACTGAAGCTTTCTTT. This encodes CASSQARGNTEAFF.

The V gene is TRBV28, the J gene TRBJ1-4; no clear D. Germline CDR1 MDHEN, CDR2 SYDVKM. Trimming cost V 10 bases and J 0 bases, with 21 bases left between them. There are 17 residues in the CDR3. The DNA of the CDR3 is TGTGCCAATTTCGTTTGGCAGGTTCTTTCAACTAATGAAAAACTGTTTTTT. Its translation is CANFVWQVLSTNEKLFF.